This T cell receptor beta chain derives from a study of T cells in Graves' hyperthyroidism and ophthalmopathy. Broader study findings: Ophthalmopathy and stable hyperthyroidism were separated by a 13 V-J model.

Clinical symptoms, serum thyroxine and TRAb, thyroid ultrasound and orbital computed tomography together formed the diagnostic basis. This clonotype was recorded at least ten times. Antigen specificity is unknown. It was RNA transcripts that yielded the amplified TCR beta CDR3 regions. A first-round RT-PCR of the TCR CDR3 used the HTBI primer set. In TCRdb, the multiplex PCR reads were re-called with MiXCR into one record per CDR3 protein. The profile shows fewer than 500,000 distinct CDR3 sequences, around 13% of them singletons. In germline, CDR1 is SGHTA, CDR2 FQGNSA. There are 16 residues in the CDR3. V was trimmed by 4 bases and J by 2 bases, leaving 18 bases between them.

V and J are TRBV7-2 and TRBJ2-7, with D perhaps assigned TRBD1 or TRBD2 (5 bases each). Sequenced: blood. The sequence came from a young woman with Graves' ophthalmopathy. The chain's CDR3 is CASSSPVGAQAYEQYF. The CDR3 region has the DNA TGTGCCAGCAGCTCCCCCGTCGGGGCCCAAGCCTACGAGCAGTACTTC.